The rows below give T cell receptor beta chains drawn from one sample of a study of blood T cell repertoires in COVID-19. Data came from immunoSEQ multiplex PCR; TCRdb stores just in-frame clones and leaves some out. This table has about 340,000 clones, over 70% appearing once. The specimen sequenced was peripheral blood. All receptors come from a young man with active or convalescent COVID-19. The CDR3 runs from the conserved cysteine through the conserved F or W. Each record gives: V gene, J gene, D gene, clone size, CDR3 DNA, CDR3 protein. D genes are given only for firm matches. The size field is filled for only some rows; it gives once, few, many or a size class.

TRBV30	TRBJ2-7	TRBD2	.	TGTGCCTGGAGTGATAGCGGGAAACCCCCCCGGCAGTACTTC	CAWSDSGKPPRQYF
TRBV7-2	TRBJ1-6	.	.	TGTGCCAGCAGCTTAGCGCGGGACGTTACTCCCCTCCACTTT	CASSLARDVTPLHF
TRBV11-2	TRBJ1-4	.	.	TGTGCCAGCAGCTTAGATTTGGGGGGTACTGAAAAACTGTTTTTT	CASSLDLGGTEKLFF
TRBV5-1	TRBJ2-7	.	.	TGCGCCAGCAGCTACCGAGGGGGGCGGGAGTACGACGAGCAGTACTTC	CASSYRGGREYDEQYF
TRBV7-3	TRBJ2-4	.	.	TGTGCCAGCAGCTTAAGCGGGTCTCCCGCTTACATTCAGTACTTC	CASSLSGSPAYIQYF
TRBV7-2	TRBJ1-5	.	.	TGTGCCAGCAGCCTTAGCGGGATGGGGTATAGCAATCAGCCCCAGCATTTT	CASSLSGMGYSNQPQHF
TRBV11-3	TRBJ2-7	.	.	TGTGCCAGCAGCCCGCAGGGTTGGGAGCAGTACTTC	CASSPQGWEQYF
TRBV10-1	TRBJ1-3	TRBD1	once	TGCGCCAGCAGTGGGGGGACAGGGACTGGAAACACCATATATTTT	CASSGGTGTGNTIYF
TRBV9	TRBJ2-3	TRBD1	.	TGTGCCAGCAGCGTAATGGGACAGGGGCGCACAGATACGCAGTATTTT	CASSVMGQGRTDTQYF
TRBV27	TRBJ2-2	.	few	TGTGCCAGCAGGACAGGGATATGGAGGGGCACCGGGGAGCTGTTTTTT	CASRTGIWRGTGELFF
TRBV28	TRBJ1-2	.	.	TGTGCCAGCAGTTTATGGACAGCCTATGGCTACACCTTC	CASSLWTAYGYTF
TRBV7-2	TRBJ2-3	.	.	TGTGCCAGCAGCTCCCTACGGAGGGATACGCAGTATTTT	CASSSLRRDTQYF
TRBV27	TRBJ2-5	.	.	TGTGCCAGCAGCGGGGACTCCTCGGAGACCCAGTACTTC	CASSGDSSETQYF
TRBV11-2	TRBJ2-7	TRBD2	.	TGCGCCAGCAGCTATTGGGGTGGGGGGAGCGGGGGGGATAGGGAGCAGTACTTC	CASSYWGGGSGGDREQYF
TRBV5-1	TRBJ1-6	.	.	TGCGCCAGCAGCTCCCGGGATCCCGTTGATTCACCCCTCCACTTT	CASSSRDPVDSPLHF
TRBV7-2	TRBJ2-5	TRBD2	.	TGTGCCAGCAGCTTCGTCTCCGGGACTAGCGGGGGAGAGACCCAGTACTTC	CASSFVSGTSGGETQYF
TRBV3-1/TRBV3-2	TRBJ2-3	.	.	TGTGCCAGCAGCCAAAAGGGGAGCACAGATACGCAGTATTTT	CASSQKGSTDTQYF
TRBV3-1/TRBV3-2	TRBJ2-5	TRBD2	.	TGTGCCAGCAGCCATTTCGGGGGGGAGGCGCTAAAAGAGACCCAGTACTTC	CASSHFGGEALKETQYF
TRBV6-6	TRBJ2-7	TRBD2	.	TGTGCCACCACCGACCCCTCTAGCGGGAGTTACGAGCAGTACTTC	CATTDPSSGSYEQYF
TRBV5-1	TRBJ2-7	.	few	TGCGCCAGCAGCTTGGCCCAGGGGGGCTACGAGCAGTACTTC	CASSLAQGGYEQYF
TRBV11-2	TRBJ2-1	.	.	TGTGCCAGCAGCTTAGATGGCGGGTACAATGAGCAGTTCTTC	CASSLDGGYNEQFF
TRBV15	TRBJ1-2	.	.	TGTGCCACCAGCAGAGATAGGGGCGCCTATGGCTACACCTTC	CATSRDRGAYGYTF
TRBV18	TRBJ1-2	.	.	TGTGCCAGCTCACCTGAACAGAACTATGGCTACACCTTC	CASSPEQNYGYTF
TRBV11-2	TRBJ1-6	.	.	TGTGCCAGCAGCTTGATGGGGGGGGCGGATAATTCACCCCTCCACTTT	CASSLMGGADNSPLHF
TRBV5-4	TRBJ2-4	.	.	TGTGCCAGCAGCCCCCTCGGGGAATTAAACATTCAGTACTTC	CASSPLGELNIQYF
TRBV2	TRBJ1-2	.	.	TGTGCCAGCAGTGACAGCTATGGCTACACCTTC	CASSDSYGYTF
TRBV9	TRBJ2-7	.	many	TGTGCCAGCAGCGTATATGACGGCCCGGGGGCCTACGAGCAGTACTTC	CASSVYDGPGAYEQYF
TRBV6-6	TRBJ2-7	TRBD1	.	TGTGCCAGCAGTTACCGGGACAGGGCCCACGAGCAGTACTTC	CASSYRDRAHEQYF
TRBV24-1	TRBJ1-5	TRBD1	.	TGTGCCACCAGCAGGGGGATTGATCAGCCCCAGCATTTT	CATSRGIDQPQHF
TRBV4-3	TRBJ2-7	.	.	TGCGCCAGCAGCCATAGACAGAGCTCCTACGAGCAGTACTTC	CASSHRQSSYEQYF
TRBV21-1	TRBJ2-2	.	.	TGTGCCAGCAGCAAAGAGAGGCCTCCCCGTTCCGGGGAGCTGTTTTTT	CASSKERPPRSGELFF
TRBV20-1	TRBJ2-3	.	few	TGCAGTGCTAGTAACAGGGCAGATACGCAGTATTTT	CSASNRADTQYF
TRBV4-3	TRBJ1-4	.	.	TGCGCCAGCAGCCAAGTAGGGCCCCGAGGGGAAAAACTGTTTTTT	CASSQVGPRGEKLFF
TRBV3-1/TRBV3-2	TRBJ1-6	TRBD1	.	TGTGCCAGCAGCCTCACAGGGGGGAATTCACCCCTCCACTTT	CASSLTGGNSPLHF
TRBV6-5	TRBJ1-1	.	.	TGTGCCAGCAGTTTAAGGGGGGGAGGCACTGAAGCTTTCTTT	CASSLRGGGTEAFF
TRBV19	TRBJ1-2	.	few	TGTGCCAGTAATCGGCAGGGAAGAGATGGCTACACCTTC	CASNRQGRDGYTF
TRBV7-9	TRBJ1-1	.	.	TGTGCCAGCAGCCCGCGTCTATTTCAGGGGAACACTGAAGCTTTCTTT	CASSPRLFQGNTEAFF
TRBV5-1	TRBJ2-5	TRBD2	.	TGCGCCAGCCGACTAGCACAAGAGACCCAGTACTTC	CASRLAQETQYF
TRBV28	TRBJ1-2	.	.	TGTGCCAGCAGTTTACGGTACCCTAACTATGGCTACACCTTC	CASSLRYPNYGYTF
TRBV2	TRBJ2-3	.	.	TGTGCCAGCAGTGAACAACTAGCAGATACGCAGTATTTT	CASSEQLADTQYF
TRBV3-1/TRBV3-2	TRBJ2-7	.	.	TGTGCCAGCAGCCAAGGCCGCAGCGGGCGCGAGCAGTACTTC	CASSQGRSGREQYF
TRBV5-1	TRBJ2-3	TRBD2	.	TGCGCCAGCAGCTTGGATAGCGGGGGCACAGATACGCAGTATTTT	CASSLDSGGTDTQYF
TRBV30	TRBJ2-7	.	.	TGTGCCTGGAGTACGACAACCTACGAGCAGTACTTC	CAWSTTTYEQYF
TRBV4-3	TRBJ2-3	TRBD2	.	TGCGCCAGCAGCCGATTCGCTAGCGGGAGCACAGATACGCAGTATTTT	CASSRFASGSTDTQYF
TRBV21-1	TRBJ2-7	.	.	TGTGCCAGCAGCAACGACCTAGCTCCCTACGAGCAGTACTTC	CASSNDLAPYEQYF
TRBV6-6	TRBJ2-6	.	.	TGTGCCAGCAGGCGAGCCGGGACTTACAGCTCTGGGGCCAACGTCCTGACTTTC	CASRRAGTYSSGANVLTF
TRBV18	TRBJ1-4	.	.	TGTGCCAGCTCACCCGTTACCGCAGCAACTAATGAAAAACTGTTTTTT	CASSPVTAATNEKLFF
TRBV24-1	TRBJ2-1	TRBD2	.	TGTGCCACCACCGGAGGTTCGGGAGGGGACTACAATGAGCAGTTCTTC	CATTGGSGGDYNEQFF
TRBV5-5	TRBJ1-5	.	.	TGTGCCAGCAGCTTGTGGGGCGGGGGCGATCAGCCCCAGCATTTT	CASSLWGGGDQPQHF
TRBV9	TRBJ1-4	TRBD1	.	TGTGCCAGCAGCGTTACAGGGGCCGGGAGTGAAAAACTGTTTTTT	CASSVTGAGSEKLFF
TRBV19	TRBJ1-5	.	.	TGTGCCAGTAGTATTCAGGGGTTCGATCAGCCCCAGCATTTT	CASSIQGFDQPQHF
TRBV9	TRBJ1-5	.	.	TGTGCCAGCAGCCTTGGGGGGGAGGACCAGCCCCAGCATTTT	CASSLGGEDQPQHF
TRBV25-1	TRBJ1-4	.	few	TGTGCCAGCAGTGAATCAGGGAATGAAAAACTGTTTTTT	CASSESGNEKLFF
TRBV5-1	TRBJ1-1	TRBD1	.	TGCGCCAGCGGGGGGACAGGGCGGAAGGAAGCTTTCTTT	CASGGTGRKEAFF
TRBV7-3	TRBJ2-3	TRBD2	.	TGTGCCAGCAGCCCCCTGACTAGCGGAGATACGCAGTATTTT	CASSPLTSGDTQYF